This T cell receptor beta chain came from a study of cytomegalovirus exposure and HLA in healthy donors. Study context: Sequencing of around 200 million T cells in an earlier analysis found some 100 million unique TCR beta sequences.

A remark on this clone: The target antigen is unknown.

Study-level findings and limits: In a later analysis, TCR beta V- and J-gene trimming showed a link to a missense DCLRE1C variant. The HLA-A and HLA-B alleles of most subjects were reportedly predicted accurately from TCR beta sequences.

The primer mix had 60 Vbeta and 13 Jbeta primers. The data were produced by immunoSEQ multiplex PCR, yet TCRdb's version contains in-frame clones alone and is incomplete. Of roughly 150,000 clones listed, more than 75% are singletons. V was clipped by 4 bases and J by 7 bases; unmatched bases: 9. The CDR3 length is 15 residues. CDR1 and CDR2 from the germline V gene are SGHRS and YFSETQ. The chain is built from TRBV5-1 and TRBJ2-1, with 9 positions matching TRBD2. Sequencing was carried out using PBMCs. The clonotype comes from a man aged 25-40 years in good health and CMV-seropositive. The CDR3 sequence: CASSDPSGMSNEQFF. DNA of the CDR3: TGCGCCAGCAGCGATCCTAGCGGGATGTCGAATGAGCAGTTCTTC.